These T cell receptor beta chains were read from a single sample in a study of vaccination and CD4 T cells after COVID-19. TCRdb processed the PCR reads anew with MiXCR; each CDR3 protein has one entry. The sample shows over 15,000 distinct CDR3 sequences, around 50% of them seen only once. Their antigen targets remain unknown. The source material was CD4+ T cells from blood, cultured in vitro, sampled before SARS-CoV-2 vaccination. These TCRs come from a human donor who had recovered from COVID-19. The CDR3 runs from the conserved cysteine through the conserved F or W.

v_gene,j_gene,CDR3aa
TRBV7-9,TRBJ2-7,CASEGGSYEQYF
TRBV27,TRBJ2-7,CASRVRPGGTYEQYF
TRBV20-1,TRBJ2-1,CSARVYQRNEQFF
TRBV10-3,TRBJ2-2,CAISESISSGRITGELFF
TRBV19,TRBJ2-5,CASSSPGTGGETQYF
TRBV12-3/TRBV12-4,TRBJ2-3,CASSLAPLLTTSGRHTQYF
TRBV24-1,TRBJ2-2,CATSDPTRDTGELFF
TRBV19,TRBJ1-6,CASSIGTDNSPLHF
TRBV20-1,TRBJ2-7,CSAREGTSGRYEQYF
TRBV20-1,TRBJ2-5,CSARAPAGGKETQYF
TRBV10-3,TRBJ2-1,CATSGTSGRAVEQFF
TRBV5-1,TRBJ2-3,CASQLASGNTDTQYF
TRBV20-1,TRBJ1-6,CSAYDNSPLHF
TRBV20-1,TRBJ2-1,CSAAQGHRYNEQFF
TRBV4-2,TRBJ1-5,CASSQEGGSNQPQHF
TRBV12-3/TRBV12-4,TRBJ2-2,CALGAGSNTGELFF
TRBV4-2,TRBJ2-4,CASSPGLAGGPDIQYF
TRBV6-5,TRBJ2-2,CASSYVGRFRPSGELFF
TRBV24-1,TRBJ1-2,CATSGGAGGNGYTF
TRBV2,TRBJ1-2,CASSVLGLYGYTF
TRBV20-1,TRBJ1-5,CSASAVDRAAQPQHF
TRBV20-1,TRBJ1-2,CSADRQGDGYTF
TRBV7-9,TRBJ1-2,CASSLTVPVGYTF
TRBV7-2,TRBJ1-2,CASTPGASGYTF
TRBV5-4,TRBJ1-2,CASSFPGVNYGYTF
TRBV19,TRBJ1-5,CASSIRQGAWDQPQHF
TRBV6-5,TRBJ2-1,CASSASSEQFF
TRBV19,TRBJ2-7,CASSDRGQYEQYF
TRBV2,TRBJ1-5,CASTGGAAQPQHF
TRBV21-1,TRBJ2-6,CASSAPPGLTISGANVLTF
TRBV7-2,TRBJ2-7,CASSLTSGYEQYF
TRBV6-1,TRBJ2-1,CASSKTTGTYNEQFF